This TCR beta chain originates from a study of control samples from healthy donors and cancer patients. Profiling relied on immunoSEQ multiplex PCR, and the TCRdb table lists in-frame clones only, not all of them. Of approximately 100,000 clones in the sample, approximately 90% are singletons; the top ten hold 17%. The germline V gene has CDR1 SGHAT and CDR2 FQNNGV. This CDR3 is built from 18 residues. Trimming cost V 4 bases and J 5 bases; bases outside gene matches: 16. The receptor's source is a woman aged 50 to 65 in good health. This sequence joins TRBV11-2 and TRBJ2-5; 10 nucleotides align to TRBD2. The material sequenced was blood. DNA for the CDR3: TGTGCCAGCAGCTCCCTTAGCGTGCTAGCGGGAGTAGTGGAGACCCAGTACTTC. Protein product: CASSSLSVLAGVVETQYF.